Following are 25 T cell receptor beta chains from one sample sequenced in a study of Graves' ophthalmopathy and Graves' hyperthyroidism. For repertoire sequencing, the TCR beta CDR3 regions were amplified from RNA transcripts. Second-round multiplex PCR followed a first-round RT-PCR using HTBI primers. TCRdb reanalysed the multiplex PCR reads using MiXCR and keeps one entry per CDR3 protein. The table records 230,000 or so distinct CDR3 sequences, around 45% of them present only once. The material sequenced was peripheral blood. The receptors were gathered from an adult man with Graves' ophthalmopathy.

The V gene is TRBV4-1, the J gene TRBJ1-1; D is unresolved. V gave up 0 bases and J gave up 3 bases, with 8 bases separating them. This CDR3 region has 14 residues. Looked up from germline, CDR1 is MGHRA and CDR2 is YSYEKL. The CDR3 region is CASSQDRLDTEAFF. The CDR3 DNA is TGCGCCAGCAGCCAAGACAGGTTGGACACTGAAGCTTTCTTT.

The chain is built from TRBV29-1 and TRBJ2-2, with 9 positions matching TRBD1. V was pared by 4 bases and J by 6 bases, with 9 bases of the junction left unmatched. The germline gives CDR1 SQVTM, CDR2 ANQGSEA. The CDR3 totals 15 residues. DNA for the CDR3: TGCAGCGTTGCGGGGACAGGGTATCATGCCGGGGAGCTGTTTTTT. It encodes CSVAGTGYHAGELFF.

This clonotype was picked up a small number of times. The chain couples TRBV24-1 to TRBJ1-1; D uncertain. The CDR3 extends over 12 amino acids. The V and J ends lost 3 bases and 6 bases respectively, with 7 bases between them. Germline CDR1 and CDR2: KGHDR and SFDVKD. The CDR3 spells CATSDADAEAFF. The CDR3 bases are TGTGCCACCAGTGATGCAGACGCTGAAGCTTTCTTT.

The chain uses TRBV5-1 and TRBJ1-1, with 12 bases fitting TRBD1. This CDR3 region has 16 residues. Germline CDR1 and CDR2: SGHRS and YFSETQ. Trimming removed 3 bases from V and 0 bases from J; junction bases left unmatched: 3. The CDR3 protein is CASSWGTGGMNTEAFF. The CDR3 DNA reads TGCGCCAGCAGCTGGGGGACAGGGGGCATGAACACTGAAGCTTTCTTT.

The chain employs TRBV6-1 and TRBJ2-5; D not certain. The J call is in doubt because the DNA end fits TRBJ2-1 better. CDR3 length equals 14 residues. Germline CDR1 and CDR2: MNHNS and SASEGT. As DNA, the CDR3 is TGTGCCAGCAGCCTAACTGGGGATAGCAATGAGCAGTTCTTC. Its protein is CASSLTGDSNEQFF.

This clonotype appeared a few times. The rearrangement uses TRBV7-9 and TRBJ2-7; 7 positions agree with TRBD1. The CDR3 spans 15 residues. Trimming removed 3 bases from V and 5 bases from J; junction bases left unmatched: 10. Germline V CDR1 and CDR2: SEHNR, FQNEAQ (reference sequence). The CDR3 here is CASSFLLDRADEQYF. Written as DNA, the CDR3 is TGTGCCAGCAGCTTTCTGCTTGACAGGGCGGACGAGCAGTACTTC. The complete variable domain, with remaining parts taken from reference TRBV7-9 and TRBJ2-7, reads DTGVSQNPRHKITKRGQNVTFRCDPISEHNRLYWYRQTLGQGPEFLTYFQNEAQLEKSRLLSDRFSAERPKGSFSTLEIQRTEQGDSAMYLCASSFLLDRADEQYFGPGTRLTVT.

CDR3 protein: CANRGEEKSSYEQYF. The DNA for the CDR3 is TGTGCCAACCGTGGGGAGGAAAAAAGCTCCTACGAGCAGTACTTC. The V gene is TRBV2, the J gene TRBJ2-7; D might be TRBD2 (6 bases). Germline V gene lookup returns CDR1 SNHLY and CDR2 FYNNEI. Trimming shortened V by 10 bases and J by 0 bases, and 19 bases separated the two germline ends. CDR3 length equals 15 residues.

The table lists this clonotype with a count of one. This chain links TRBV7-9 with TRBJ1-1; a possible D gene is TRBD1 (5 bases). Trimming took 7 bases from V and 6 from J, leaving 18 bases between them. The CDR3 spans 14 residues. Per germline, CDR1 SEHNR and CDR2 FQNEAQ (reference sequence). Written as DNA, the CDR3 is TGTGCCAGCATCTCTGGGGGACTACTCGCTGAAGCTTTCTTT. It encodes CASISGGLLAEAFF.

This clonotype has just a few counts. This chain links TRBV7-9 with TRBJ1-2; no reliable D call. CDR3 length: 14 amino acids. Trimming removed 3 bases at V and 7 bases at J, with 15 bases between. CDR1 and CDR2 (germline): SEHNR, FQNEAQ (reference sequence). CDR3 nucleotide sequence: TGTGCCAGCAGCTTCCCCCCACCCCTCTTTGGCTACACCTTC. This translates into CASSFPPPLFGYTF.

The rearrangement uses TRBV5-4 and TRBJ1-4; a possible D gene is TRBD1 (5 bases). This CDR3 is 15 amino acids long. Trimming left V 4 bases short and J 0 bases short, with 10 bases between. Germline CDR1 reads SGHNT; CDR2 reads YYREEE (reference sequence). The CDR3 region is CASSRGASTNEKLFF. CDR3 nucleotide sequence: TGTGCCAGCAGCCGAGGGGCTTCAACTAATGAAAAACTGTTTTTT.

This clonotype was seen only once. The CDR3: CATSDFRGDSLETQYF. DNA for the CDR3: TGTGCCACCAGTGATTTTCGGGGGGACAGTCTAGAGACCCAGTACTTC. The J gene is TRBJ2-5, the V gene TRBV24-1; either TRBD1 or TRBD2 may supply D (7 bases each). V shed 1 base and J shed 4 bases, with 15 bases lying between them. CDR1 is KGHDR and CDR2 is SFDVKD in the germline V gene. This CDR3 contains 16 residues.

The V and J genes are TRBV5-1 and TRBJ2-7; 9 bases map to TRBD1. Unmatched junction bases numbered 12, after V lost 4 bases and J lost 4 bases. Looked up from germline, CDR1 is SGHRS and CDR2 is YFSETQ. The CDR3 sequence is 16 residues long. The CDR3 DNA reads TGCGCCAGCAGCCTCAGGGCGGGACAGGGCTTGTACGAGCAGTACTTC. Encoded protein: CASSLRAGQGLYEQYF.

This clonotype was recorded at least ten times. The chain combines TRBV25-1 with TRBJ1-2, with D possibly matching TRBD1 (5 bases). The V gene lost 1 base and the J gene lost 2 bases, with 17 bases spanning the gap. The germline gives CDR1 MGHDK, CDR2 SYGVNS. The CDR3 extends over 17 amino acids. This CDR3 reads CASSELGGTGWNYGYTF. Written as DNA, the CDR3 is TGTGCCAGCAGTGAATTAGGTGGAACAGGATGGAACTATGGCTACACCTTC.

The table lists this clonotype with a few counts. This rearrangement joins TRBV5-4 to TRBJ1-6; 8 bases match TRBD1. Germline V gene sequence: CDR1 SGHNT, CDR2 YYREEE (reference sequence). V gave up 0 bases and J gave up 4 bases; unmatched junction bases: 0. There are 15 residues in the CDR3. This CDR3 reads CASSLGQGYNSPLHF. DNA for the CDR3: TGTGCCAGCAGCTTGGGACAGGGGTATAATTCACCCCTCCACTTT.

The chain links TRBV29-1 to TRBJ1-2; 7 nucleotides agree with TRBD1. There are 15 residues in the CDR3. Germline trimming cut 8 bases from V and 0 bases from J; bases unmatched to any gene: 12. Germline loops: CDR1 SQVTM, CDR2 ANQGSEA. The CDR3 DNA sequence: TGCAGCAGTTATAGGCAGGGGGGAGCTAACTATGGCTACACCTTC. It encodes CSSYRQGGANYGYTF.

The chain is built from TRBV2 and TRBJ2-5, with D possibly being TRBD1 or TRBD2 (5 bases each). The V and J ends lost 5 bases and 7 bases respectively, with 17 bases between them. Per germline, CDR1 SNHLY and CDR2 FYNNEI. The CDR3 is 14 residues long. The CDR3 sequence: CASSSLEGSGTQYF. For the CDR3, the DNA is TGTGCCAGCAGTTCCTTAGAGGGGTCCGGGACCCAGTACTTC.

V and J are TRBV20-1 and TRBJ1-2, with D uncertain. CDR1 and CDR2 from the germline V gene are DFQATT and SNEGSKA (reference sequence). This CDR3 contains 13 residues. Trimming pared 2 bases from V and 4 bases from J, leaving 11 bases between. The CDR3 reads CSARLNLLYGYTF. In DNA, the CDR3 is TGCAGTGCTAGATTGAACCTCCTCTATGGCTACACCTTC.

This clonotype was detected a few times. The chain recombines TRBV6-5 with TRBJ2-6; D gene uncertain. The CDR3 covers 14 residues. The germline V gene encodes CDR1 MNHEY and CDR2 SVGAGI. V was cut by 7 bases and J by 0 bases, with 7 bases left in between. The CDR3 spells CASIDISGANVLTF. The CDR3, as DNA: TGTGCCAGCATCGACATCTCTGGGGCCAACGTCCTGACTTTC.

The table lists this clonotype with a few counts. The chain recombines TRBV11-2 with TRBJ1-1; D might be TRBD1 (5 bases). The CDR3 contains 13 residues. The V and J ends lost 0 bases and 5 bases respectively, with 7 bases between them. Germline V gene data show CDR1 as SGHAT and CDR2 as FQNNGV. CDR3 sequence reads: CASSLDQGTEAFF. CDR3 DNA: TGTGCCAGCAGCTTAGATCAGGGAACTGAAGCTTTCTTT.

The chain couples TRBV7-8 to TRBJ1-1; no definite D call. CDR1 is SGHVS and CDR2 is FQNEAQ in the germline V gene. The V end lost 1 base, the J end lost 8 bases, and 14 bases lay between the germline ends. The CDR3 is made up of 14 amino acids. Written as DNA, the CDR3 is TGTGCCAGCAGCTTAGGGGTTACGGGGATGGAAGCTTTCTTT. Translated: CASSLGVTGMEAFF.

J is TRBJ2-2 and V is TRBV3-1, with D possibly being TRBD1 or TRBD2 (5 bases each). CDR1 is LGHDT, CDR2 YNNKEL, per germline (reference sequence). The CDR3 contains 17 residues. The V end was cut by 1 base, the J end by 1 base, with 13 bases between. CDR3 DNA sequence: TGTGCCAGCAGCCAAGTGGACCTGGGGGTGAACACCGGGGAGCTGTTTTTT. Protein product: CASSQVDLGVNTGELFF.

This clonotype was detected a few times. This chain links TRBV3-1 with TRBJ2-7, with D possibly being TRBD1 (5 bases). Trimming stripped 2 bases from V and 6 bases from J, with 17 bases between. Germline V lookup: CDR1 LGHDT, CDR2 YNNKEL (reference sequence). This CDR3 has 15 residues. The CDR3 loop reads CASSQMTAPPGEQYF. CDR3 nucleotide sequence: TGTGCCAGCAGCCAAATGACAGCCCCGCCGGGCGAGCAGTACTTC.

The J gene is TRBJ2-7, the V gene TRBV19, with D perhaps being TRBD1 or TRBD2 (5 bases each). CDR3 length: 15 amino acids. The V end was cut by 4 bases, the J end by 2 bases, with 15 bases between. CDR1 LNHDA and CDR2 SQIVND come from the germline V gene (reference sequence). CDR3 amino acids: CASSNAGTAPYEQYF. The CDR3 nucleotides read TGTGCCAGTAGTAATGCCGGGACGGCTCCCTACGAGCAGTACTTC.

Turning to this clonotype: Its ends do not fully match the called genes, so a read error is possible. The chain uses TRBV7-2 and TRBJ2-5; tentatively, D is TRBD1 (5 bases). CDR1 SGHTA and CDR2 FQGNSA come from the germline V gene. CDR3 length equals 14 residues. In nucleotides, the CDR3 is TGTGCCAGCAGCTTAGCGCTAGGGGCCGAGACCCAGTGCTTC. Translation gives CASSLALGAETQCF.

The chain joins TRBV12-3 or TRBV12-4 to TRBJ1-5; tentative D call: TRBD1 (5 bases). Trimming took off 7 bases at V and 4 bases at J, with 11 bases between the two ends. This CDR3 spans 13 amino acids. The CDR3 loop is CASMGGSNQPQHF. In DNA, the CDR3 is TGTGCCAGCATGGGGGGAAGTAATCAGCCCCAGCATTTT.